One sample yielded the 31 T cell receptor beta chains listed below, sequenced in a study of cytomegalovirus exposure and HLA in healthy donors. The PCR made use of 60 Vbeta and 13 Jbeta primers. Assay used: immunoSEQ multiplex PCR; TCRdb lists only in-frame clones, some missing. This table holds more than 150,000 clones, nearly 80% found once. The sequenced sample was PBMCs. The receptor set was obtained from a woman in her twenties or thirties in good health and CMV-seropositive.

The CDR3 DNA follows: TGTGCCAGCAAGTACGGGGAAGGGGAGGCCTACGAGCAGTACTTC. This translates into CASKYGEGEAYEQYF. The chain recombines TRBV2 with TRBJ2-7; tentatively, D is TRBD2 (6 bases). Germline CDR1 and CDR2: SNHLY and FYNNEI. The V gene lost 7 bases and the J gene lost 2 bases, with 18 bases spanning the gap. The CDR3 sequence is 15 residues long. The whole variable domain, remainder taken from reference TRBV2 and TRBJ2-7, is EPEVTQTPSHQVTQMGQEVILRCVPISNHLYFYWYRQILGQKVEFLVSFYNNEISEKSEIFDDQFSVERPDGSNFTLKIRSTKLEDSAMYFCASKYGEGEAYEQYFGPGTRLTVT.

The V gene is TRBV23-1, the J gene TRBJ1-4, with TRBD1 matching 9 bases. TRBV23-1 counts as an open reading frame of uncertain function. The V and J ends lost 8 bases and 14 bases, in that order; junction bases with no gene match: 12. The CDR3 spans 13 residues. Here the CDR3 DNA reads TGCGCCAGCCGACGACAGGGGGTCGATGTCCTGTTTTTT. Its translation is CASRRQGVDVLFF.

V usage is TRBV6-6 and J usage is TRBJ1-2, with D possibly TRBD1 on 5 matching bases. The CDR3 length is 13 residues. Trimming pared 0 bases from V and 6 bases from J, leaving 8 bases between. Germline V lookup: CDR1 MNHNY, CDR2 SVGAGI (reference sequence). The CDR3 DNA sequence: TGTGCCAGCAGTTACTCTGCAGGGAATGGCTACACCTTC. Translated: CASSYSAGNGYTF.

The V and J genes are TRBV29-1 and TRBJ1-2; the match to TRBD1 covers 10 bases. CDR1 SQVTM and CDR2 ANQGSEA come from the germline V gene. CDR3 length: 11 amino acids. CDR3 residues: CRTGGRYGYTF. Here the CDR3 DNA reads TGCAGGACAGGGGGCCGGTATGGCTACACCTTC.

V usage is TRBV6-1 and J usage is TRBJ2-5; no reliable D call. Germline V gives CDR1 MNHNS, CDR2 SASEGT. The CDR3 length is 15 residues. V was cut by 2 bases and J by 1 base, with 11 bases left in between. In DNA, the CDR3 is TGTGCCAGCAGTGAAAGTCTTCCCAGCCAAGAGACCCAGTACTTC. Its translation is CASSESLPSQETQYF.

This chain joins TRBV7-9 and TRBJ2-3; 10 bases agree with TRBD2. Germline V gene lookup returns CDR1 SEHNR and CDR2 FQNEAQ (reference sequence). The CDR3 length is 17 residues. V lost 1 base and J lost 3; bases outside the gene matches: 7. This chain's CDR3 is CASSLESLAGVTDTQYF. CDR3 DNA sequence: TGTGCCAGCAGCTTAGAGTCCCTAGCGGGAGTGACAGATACGCAGTATTTT. The full variable domain, in which reference TRBV7-9 and TRBJ2-3 provide the parts outside the CDR3, is DTGVSQNPRHKITKRGQNVTFRCDPISEHNRLYWYRQTLGQGPEFLTYFQNEAQLEKSRLLSDRFSAERPKGSFSTLEIQRTEQGDSAMYLCASSLESLAGVTDTQYFGPGTRLTVL.

The V gene is TRBV19, the J gene TRBJ1-1, with no clear D. Germline lookup yields CDR1 LNHDA and CDR2 SQIVND (reference sequence). The CDR3 contains 14 residues. The germline V and J ends were trimmed by 4 bases and 0 bases, with 9 bases remaining between them. The CDR3 nucleotides are TGTGCCAGTAGTAGTCGTTACATGAACACTGAAGCTTTCTTT. Encoded protein: CASSSRYMNTEAFF.

This rearrangement joins TRBV27 to TRBJ2-7; D is perhaps TRBD1 (6 bases). The germline V gene encodes CDR1 MNHEY and CDR2 SMNVEV (reference sequence). This CDR3 is 13 amino acids long. Trimming took 4 bases from V and 6 from J, leaving 13 bases between them. In DNA, the CDR3 is TGTGCCAGCAGTTGGGACGGACAGCTCGAGCAGTACTTC. Translation: CASSWDGQLEQYF.

The chain joins TRBV10-2 to TRBJ2-5, with D maybe TRBD2 (6 bases). This CDR3 contains 16 residues. Trimming pared 0 bases from V and 5 bases from J, leaving 16 bases between. Germline V CDR1 and CDR2: WSHSY, SAAADI. The CDR3 bases are TGCGCCAGCAGTGAGTCGGATGGGAGGCGGAGGGAGACCCAGTACTTC. It is translated as CASSESDGRRRETQYF.

The chain combines TRBV4-3 with TRBJ2-7; weak D call: TRBD2 (6 bases). Germline lookup yields CDR1 LGHNA and CDR2 YSLEER. V was cut by 0 bases and J by 2 bases, with 8 bases left in between. CDR3 length: 14 residues. CDR3 nucleotide sequence: TGCGCCAGCAGCCAAGACCCGGGGGCCTACGAGCAGTACTTC. Amino acid sequence: CASSQDPGAYEQYF.

V usage is TRBV5-6 and J usage is TRBJ1-6, with TRBD1 as a possible D gene (5 bases). Germline V CDR1 and CDR2: SGHDT, YYEEEE. V dropped 2 bases and J dropped 6 bases, with 12 bases sitting between them. The CDR3 is 15 amino acids. The CDR3 DNA is TGTGCCAGCAGCTTTCTTGGGACTGTTAATTCACCCCTCCACTTT. Residues: CASSFLGTVNSPLHF.

This clone was detected a few times. The chain joins TRBV7-9 to TRBJ2-5, with D perhaps TRBD2 (5 bases). Germline CDR1 reads SEHNR; CDR2 reads FQNEAQ (reference sequence). Trimming stripped 5 bases from V and 2 bases from J, with 15 bases between. The CDR3 loop spans 15 amino acids. The CDR3 here is CASSKPGLQQETQYF. DNA of the CDR3: TGTGCCAGCAGCAAGCCCGGACTGCAGCAAGAGACCCAGTACTTC. Full variable domain (rest looked up from reference TRBV7-9 and TRBJ2-5): DTGVSQNPRHKITKRGQNVTFRCDPISEHNRLYWYRQTLGQGPEFLTYFQNEAQLEKSRLLSDRFSAERPKGSFSTLEIQRTEQGDSAMYLCASSKPGLQQETQYFGPGTRLLVL.

The chain has TRBV2 and TRBJ2-1, with 9 bases identical to TRBD1. Germline values: CDR1 SNHLY, CDR2 FYNNEI. CDR3 length: 16 residues. The J segment lost 6 bases and the V segment lost 6 bases, leaving 12 bases of the junction unmatched. The CDR3 nucleotides are TGTGCCAGCAGCGACAACACGGGACAGGGATCCAATGAGCAGTTCTTC. This translates into CASSDNTGQGSNEQFF.

The chain has TRBV5-1 and TRBJ2-7; D is possibly TRBD1 (5 bases). Germline V gives CDR1 SGHRS, CDR2 YFSETQ. With 1 base removed from V and 3 bases from J, the gap between germline ends came to 5 bases. The CDR3 is made up of 12 amino acids. This CDR3 reads CASSLQGYEQYF. CDR3 bases: TGCGCCAGCAGCTTGCAGGGCTACGAGCAGTACTTC.

The chain links TRBV10-1 to TRBJ2-2; 12 nucleotides align to TRBD2. V was clipped by 4 bases and J by 1 base; unmatched bases: 4. Germline V gives CDR1 WNHNN, CDR2 SYGVQD (reference sequence). CDR3 length equals 17 residues. The CDR3 reads CASSATSGGLNTGELFF. The CDR3, as DNA: TGCGCCAGCAGTGCGACTAGCGGGGGACTGAACACCGGGGAGCTGTTTTTT.

The table lists this clone with a few counts. The chain is built from TRBV19 and TRBJ2-2; possibly TRBD2 for D (6 bases). V shed 3 bases and J shed 5 bases, with 7 bases lying between them. Germline values: CDR1 LNHDA, CDR2 SQIVND (reference sequence). The CDR3 length is 13 residues. The CDR3 nucleotides read TGTGCCAGTAGTATGGAGGGGACCGGGGAGCTGTTTTTT. The encoded protein is CASSMEGTGELFF.

The chain is built from TRBV10-2 and TRBJ2-2, with D maybe TRBD2 (5 bases). The CDR3 length is 12 residues. The V end lost 8 bases, the J end lost 6 bases, and 10 bases lay between the germline ends. Germline V gives CDR1 WSHSY, CDR2 SAAADI. CDR3 sequence reads: CASWFGAGELFF. CDR3 bases: TGCGCCAGCTGGTTCGGGGCCGGGGAGCTGTTTTTT.

Turning to this clone: The junction differs from germline at one of its ends, possibly a read error. The same CDR3 can be traced to other DNA sequences in this sample. The chain carries TRBV29-1 and TRBJ1-2, with 10 bases fitting TRBD1. The CDR3 covers 13 residues. Germline CDR1 SQVTM, CDR2 ANQGSEA. The DNA of the CDR3 is TGCAGCGTACCGGGACAGGGGAACTACGGCTACACCTTC. This translates into CSVPGQGNYGYTF.

The V and J genes are TRBV7-2 and TRBJ1-6; 8 positions agree with TRBD1. The germline V gene encodes CDR1 SGHTA and CDR2 FQGNSA. This CDR3 contains 15 residues. V gave up 5 bases and J gave up 8 bases; unmatched junction bases: 8. This CDR3 reads CASSRQGLGDSPLHF. The CDR3, as DNA: TGTGCCAGCAGCCGACAGGGGCTGGGAGATTCACCCCTCCACTTT. Complete variable domain (other parts from reference TRBV7-2 and TRBJ1-6): GAGVSQSPSNKVTEKGKDVELRCDPISGHTALYWYRQSLGQGLEFLIYFQGNSAPDKSGLPSDRFSAERTGGSVSTLTIQRTQQEDSAVYLCASSRQGLGDSPLHFGNGTRLTVT.

The chain has TRBV28 and TRBJ2-3; perhaps TRBD2 as D (5 bases). The ends were cut back, 3 bases at V and 3 bases at J, with 13 bases in the middle. This CDR3 is 15 amino acids long. Per the germline V gene, CDR1 is MDHEN and CDR2 is SYDVKM. The CDR3 region has the DNA TGTGCCAGCAGTTTCTTCCGAGGGAGAACAGATACGCAGTATTTT. It encodes CASSFFRGRTDTQYF. Filled out from reference TRBV28 and TRBJ2-3, the complete variable domain reads DVKVTQSSRYLVKRTGEKVFLECVQDMDHENMFWYRQDPGLGLRLIYFSYDVKMKEKGDIPEGYSVSREKKERFSLILESASTNQTSMYLCASSFFRGRTDTQYFGPGTRLTVL.

This clone was recorded a few times. J is TRBJ2-7 and V is TRBV28; TRBD2 matches at 9 bases. Trimming removed 5 bases from V and 9 bases from J; junction bases left unmatched: 14. The germline gives CDR1 MDHEN, CDR2 SYDVKM. The CDR3 has 15 residues. In DNA, the CDR3 is TGTGCCAGCAGTCCAGAAGATGGCGGGAGGGCCTTGCAGTACTTC. Translated: CASSPEDGGRALQYF.

The chain couples TRBV19 to TRBJ2-7; 10 positions match TRBD2. The J segment lost 4 bases and the V segment lost 4 bases, leaving 7 bases of the junction unmatched. The CDR3 length is 15 residues. CDR1 is LNHDA, CDR2 SQIVND, per germline (reference sequence). The CDR3 DNA is TGTGCCAGTAGTACCAAACTAGCGGGACTGTACGAGCAGTACTTC. Protein product: CASSTKLAGLYEQYF.

The count of this clone is one. The V call is TRBV19, the J call TRBJ2-2, with TRBD2 matching 9 bases. CDR1 LNHDA and CDR2 SQIVND come from the germline V gene (reference sequence). This CDR3 comprises 14 residues. With V trimmed by 8 bases and J by 7 bases, 8 bases remained unmatched. Here the CDR3 DNA reads TGTGCCAGTCGGCGGGAGGGCCGAGGCGGGGAGCTGTTTTTT. Encoded protein: CASRREGRGGELFF.

The chain couples TRBV10-2 to TRBJ1-5; D not resolved. The CDR3 contains 17 residues. Germline-derived CDR1 and CDR2 are WSHSY and SAAADI. V dropped 6 bases and J dropped 3 bases, with 21 bases sitting between them. As DNA, the CDR3 is TGCGCCAGCAGCCCCCCCAGGTCCATAACGATCAATCAGCCCCAGCATTTT. Protein: CASSPPRSITINQPQHF.

This chain connects TRBV6-6 to TRBJ1-4, with a possible D match to TRBD1 (5 bases). The germline V gene encodes CDR1 MNHNY and CDR2 SVGAGI (reference sequence). This CDR3 has 15 amino acids. V was clipped by 0 bases and J by 7 bases, with 12 bases between them. The CDR3 DNA reads as TGTGCCAGCAGTTACTCGATCGGGGGAGGTGAAAAACTGTTTTTT. Amino acids: CASSYSIGGGEKLFF.

The CDR3 bases are TGTGCCACCAGCAGATCGGGGACTAGCGGGAGGAATGAGCAGTTCTTC. Residues: CATSRSGTSGRNEQFF. The rearrangement links TRBV15 to TRBJ2-1; 15 bases line up with TRBD2. The CDR3 sequence is 16 residues long. Germline V gene sequence: CDR1 LNHNV, CDR2 YYDKDF (reference sequence). V lost 2 bases to trimming and J lost 7 bases; unmatched junction nucleotides: 3.

The J gene is TRBJ2-7, the V gene TRBV7-8; 8 bases match TRBD1. Germline V gene sequence: CDR1 SGHVS, CDR2 FQNEAQ. J gave up 1 base and V 7 bases, and 12 bases lay outside the gene matches. The CDR3 runs to 16 residues. The chain's CDR3 is CASIQGAGVWSYEQYF. The CDR3 DNA reads as TGTGCCAGCATCCAGGGGGCCGGGGTTTGGTCCTACGAGCAGTACTTC.

This chain connects TRBV5-1 to TRBJ2-3; a possible D gene is TRBD2 (7 bases). The CDR3 consists of 14 residues. Germline-derived CDR1 and CDR2 are SGHRS and YFSETQ. The V end was cut by 0 bases, the J end by 3 bases, with 8 bases between. This CDR3 is CASSLEGGTDTQYF. The CDR3 nucleotides are TGCGCCAGCAGCTTGGAGGGGGGGACAGATACGCAGTATTTT.

On this clone: The junction does not match germline at one end; this may be a read error. The chain carries TRBV7-9 and TRBJ2-7; weak D call: TRBD1 (6 bases). Germline lookup yields CDR1 SEHNR and CDR2 FQNEAQ (reference sequence). This CDR3 comprises 16 residues. DNA for the CDR3: TGTTCCAGCAGCGCGTCTCAGGGGCGCAAGCCCTACGAGCAGTACTTC. Protein product: CSSSASQGRKPYEQYF.

This chain uses TRBV27 with TRBJ1-3; a possible D gene is TRBD1 (5 bases). The ends were cut back, 1 base at V and 2 bases at J, with 6 bases in the middle. The CDR3 is made up of 14 amino acids. Germline V gene sequence: CDR1 MNHEY, CDR2 SMNVEV (reference sequence). CDR3 loop: CASSLWGAGNTIYF. DNA for the CDR3: TGTGCCAGCAGTTTATGGGGGGCTGGAAACACCATATATTTT.

This chain uses TRBV5-1 with TRBJ1-2; TRBD1 is a possible D gene (6 bases). Per germline, CDR1 SGHRS and CDR2 YFSETQ. Between the trimmed V and J ends, which lost 3 bases and 5 bases, there was a span of 29 bases. The CDR3 spans 19 residues. In DNA, the CDR3 is TGCGCCAGCAGCTCGATGGCGGGCCGGGGGGCCGGGCAGGAGTATGGCTACACCTTC. It specifies CASSSMAGRGAGQEYGYTF.